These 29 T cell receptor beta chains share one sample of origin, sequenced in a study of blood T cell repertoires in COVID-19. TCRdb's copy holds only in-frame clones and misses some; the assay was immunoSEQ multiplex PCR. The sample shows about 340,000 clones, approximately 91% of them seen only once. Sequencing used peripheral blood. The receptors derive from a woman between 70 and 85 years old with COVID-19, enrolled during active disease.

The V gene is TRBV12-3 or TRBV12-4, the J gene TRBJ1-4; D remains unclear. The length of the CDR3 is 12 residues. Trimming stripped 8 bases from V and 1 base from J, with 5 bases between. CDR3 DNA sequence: TGTGCCAGCTCGCGAACTAATGAAAAACTGTTTTTT. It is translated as CASSRTNEKLFF.

Here the CDR3 DNA reads TGTGCCAGCAGACCCCAGGGGGACCAAGAGACCCAGTACTTC. It encodes CASRPQGDQETQYF. The chain recombines TRBV11-2 with TRBJ2-5; 7 bases match TRBD1. This CDR3 has 14 residues. V gave up 6 bases and J gave up 0 bases; unmatched junction bases: 4. Germline CDR1 is SGHAT and CDR2 is FQNNGV.

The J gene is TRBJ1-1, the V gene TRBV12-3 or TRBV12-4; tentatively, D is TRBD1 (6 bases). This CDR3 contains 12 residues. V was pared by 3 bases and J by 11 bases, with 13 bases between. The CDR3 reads CASSFGQTLAFF. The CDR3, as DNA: TGTGCCAGCAGTTTTGGACAGACGCTGGCTTTCTTT.

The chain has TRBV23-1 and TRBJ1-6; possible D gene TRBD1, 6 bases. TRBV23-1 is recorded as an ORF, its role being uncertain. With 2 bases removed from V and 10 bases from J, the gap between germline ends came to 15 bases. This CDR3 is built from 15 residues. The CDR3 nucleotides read TGCGCCAGCAGTCAACCCACAGGGTCGGGATCACCCCTCCACTTT. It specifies CASSQPTGSGSPLHF.

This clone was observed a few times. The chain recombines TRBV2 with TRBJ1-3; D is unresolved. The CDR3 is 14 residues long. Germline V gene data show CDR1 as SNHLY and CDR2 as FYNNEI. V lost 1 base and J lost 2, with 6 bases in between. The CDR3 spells CASSEGQAGNTIYF. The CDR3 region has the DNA TGTGCCAGCAGTGAAGGCCAGGCTGGAAACACCATATATTTT.

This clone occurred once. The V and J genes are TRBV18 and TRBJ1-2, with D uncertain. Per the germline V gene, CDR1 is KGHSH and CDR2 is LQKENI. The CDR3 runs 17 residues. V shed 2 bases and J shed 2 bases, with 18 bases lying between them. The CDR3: CASSPSQVNIPNYGYTF. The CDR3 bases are TGTGCCAGCTCACCAAGTCAGGTCAATATTCCCAACTATGGCTACACCTTC.

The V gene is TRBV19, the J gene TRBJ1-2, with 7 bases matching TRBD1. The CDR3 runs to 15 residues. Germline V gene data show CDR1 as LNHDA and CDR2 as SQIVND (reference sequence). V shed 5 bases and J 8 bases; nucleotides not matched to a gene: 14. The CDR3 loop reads CASSSGQDPYEGYTF. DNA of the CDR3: TGTGCCAGTAGTTCAGGACAGGATCCTTACGAAGGCTACACCTTC.

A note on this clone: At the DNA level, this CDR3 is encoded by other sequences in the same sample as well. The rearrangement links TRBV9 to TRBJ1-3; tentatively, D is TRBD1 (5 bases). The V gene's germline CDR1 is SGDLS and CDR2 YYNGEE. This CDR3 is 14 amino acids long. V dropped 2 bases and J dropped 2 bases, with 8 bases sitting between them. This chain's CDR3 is CASSVGGAGNTIYF. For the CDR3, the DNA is TGTGCCAGCAGCGTCGGGGGGGCTGGAAACACCATATATTTT. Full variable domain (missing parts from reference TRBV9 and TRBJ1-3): DSGVTQTPKHLITATGQRVTLRCSPRSGDLSVYWYQQSLDQGLQFLIQYYNGEERAKGNILERFSAQQFPDLHSELNLSSLELGDSALYFCASSVGGAGNTIYFGEGSWLTVV.

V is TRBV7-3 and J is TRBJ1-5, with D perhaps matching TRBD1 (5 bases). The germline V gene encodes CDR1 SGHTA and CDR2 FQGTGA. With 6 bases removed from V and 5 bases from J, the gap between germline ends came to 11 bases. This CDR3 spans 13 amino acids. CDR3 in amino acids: CASSSQGDQPQHF. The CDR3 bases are TGTGCCAGCAGTAGTCAGGGTGATCAGCCCCAGCATTTT.

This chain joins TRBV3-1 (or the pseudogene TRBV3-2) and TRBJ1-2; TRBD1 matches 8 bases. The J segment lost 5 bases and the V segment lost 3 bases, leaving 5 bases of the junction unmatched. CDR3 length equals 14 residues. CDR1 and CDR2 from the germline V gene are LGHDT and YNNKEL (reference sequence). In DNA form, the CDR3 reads TGTGCCAGCAGCCACAACGACAGGGGATATGGCTACACCTTC. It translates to CASSHNDRGYGYTF.

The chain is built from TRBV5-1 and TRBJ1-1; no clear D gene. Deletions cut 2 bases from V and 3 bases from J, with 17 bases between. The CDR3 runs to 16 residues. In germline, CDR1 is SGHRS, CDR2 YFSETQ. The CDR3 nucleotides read TGCGCCAGCAGCTTAAGAAGGGATAGCGGGGACACTGAAGCTTTCTTT. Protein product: CASSLRRDSGDTEAFF.

The CDR3 is CASSQGQHYGYTF. CDR3 DNA sequence: TGCGCCAGCAGCCAGGGACAGCACTATGGCTACACCTTC. J is TRBJ1-2 and V is TRBV5-1, with 7 bases aligning to TRBD1. The length of the CDR3 is 13 residues. The germline CDR1 and CDR2 sequences are SGHRS and YFSETQ. Unmatched junction bases numbered 3, after V lost 4 bases and J lost 3 bases.

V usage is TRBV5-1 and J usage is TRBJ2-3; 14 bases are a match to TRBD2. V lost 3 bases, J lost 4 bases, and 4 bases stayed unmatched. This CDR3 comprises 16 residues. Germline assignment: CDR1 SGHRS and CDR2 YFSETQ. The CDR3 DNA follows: TGCGCCAGCAGCTCGATGACTAGCGGGGGGGCAGATACGCAGTATTTT. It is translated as CASSSMTSGGADTQYF.

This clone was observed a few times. CDR3 protein: CATSDFSPDRGIQETQYF. The CDR3 DNA sequence: TGTGCCACCAGTGATTTCAGCCCGGACAGGGGGATCCAAGAGACCCAGTACTTC. V is TRBV24-1 and J is TRBJ2-5, with TRBD1 matching over 10 bases. V gave up 1 base and J gave up 1 base; unmatched junction bases: 8. The CDR3 runs to 18 residues. Germline values: CDR1 KGHDR, CDR2 SFDVKD.

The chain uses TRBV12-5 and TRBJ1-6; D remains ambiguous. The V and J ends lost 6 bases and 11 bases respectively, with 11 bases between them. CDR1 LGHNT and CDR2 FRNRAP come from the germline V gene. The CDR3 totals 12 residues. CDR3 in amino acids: CASGPLEAPLHF. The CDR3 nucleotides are TGTGCTAGTGGCCCCCTGGAGGCACCCCTCCACTTT.

The CDR3 DNA sequence: TGTGCCAGCAGTTCTGGAGGGGTCAGTTACGAGCAGTACTTC. Its translation: CASSSGGVSYEQYF. This rearrangement joins TRBV28 to TRBJ2-7, with D maybe TRBD2 (6 bases). The CDR3 loop spans 14 amino acids. Germline CDR1 reads MDHEN; CDR2 reads SYDVKM. Trimming removed 4 bases at V and 4 bases at J, with 14 bases between.

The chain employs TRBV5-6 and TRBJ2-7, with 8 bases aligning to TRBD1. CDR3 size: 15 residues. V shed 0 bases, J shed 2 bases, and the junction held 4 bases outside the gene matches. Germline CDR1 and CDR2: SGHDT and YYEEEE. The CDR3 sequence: CASSLGQGFTYEQYF. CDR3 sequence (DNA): TGTGCCAGCAGCTTGGGACAGGGGTTCACCTACGAGCAGTACTTC.

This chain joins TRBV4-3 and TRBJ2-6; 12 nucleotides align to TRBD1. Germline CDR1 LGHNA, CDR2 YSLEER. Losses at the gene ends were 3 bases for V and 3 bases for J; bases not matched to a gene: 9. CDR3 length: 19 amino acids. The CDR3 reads CASSQGPGQGALGANVLTF. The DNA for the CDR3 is TGCGCCAGCAGCCAGGGACCGGGACAGGGGGCGCTTGGGGCCAACGTCCTGACTTTC.

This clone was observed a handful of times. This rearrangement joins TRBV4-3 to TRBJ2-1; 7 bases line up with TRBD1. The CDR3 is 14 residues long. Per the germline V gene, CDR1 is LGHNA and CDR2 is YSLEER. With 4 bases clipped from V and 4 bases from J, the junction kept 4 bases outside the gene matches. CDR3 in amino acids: CASSPETGYNEQFF. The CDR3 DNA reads TGCGCCAGCAGCCCCGAGACAGGGTACAATGAGCAGTTCTTC.

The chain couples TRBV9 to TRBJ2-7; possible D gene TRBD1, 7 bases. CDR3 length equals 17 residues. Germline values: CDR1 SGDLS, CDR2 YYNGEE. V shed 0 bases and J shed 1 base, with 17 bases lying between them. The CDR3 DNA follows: TGTGCCAGCAGCGTAGGTTCGGGCAGGGGGGTATCCTACGAGCAGTACTTC. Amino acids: CASSVGSGRGVSYEQYF.

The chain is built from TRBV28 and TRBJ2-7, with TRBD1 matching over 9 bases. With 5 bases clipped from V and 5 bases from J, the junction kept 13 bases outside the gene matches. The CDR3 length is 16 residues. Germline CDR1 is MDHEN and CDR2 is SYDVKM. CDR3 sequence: CASSPTSGQGIHEQYF. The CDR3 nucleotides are TGTGCCAGCAGTCCTACCTCGGGACAGGGAATCCACGAGCAGTACTTC.

Here the CDR3 DNA reads TGTGCCAGTAGCCGAAGGGGGGGTACTAATGAAAAACTGTTTTTT. It translates to CASSRRGGTNEKLFF. The gene calls are TRBV19 and TRBJ1-4; D possibly corresponds to TRBD1 (6 bases). The CDR3 extends over 15 amino acids. The germline CDR1 and CDR2 sequences are LNHDA and SQIVND (reference sequence). Trimming pared 6 bases from V and 2 bases from J, leaving 13 bases between.

The CDR3: CASSFLAGAAYEQYF. The CDR3 DNA is TGTGCCAGCAGCTTTTTAGCGGGGGCCGCCTACGAGCAGTACTTC. The rearrangement links TRBV7-2 to TRBJ2-7; 9 nucleotides match TRBD2. CDR3 length: 15 amino acids. Trimming cost V 3 bases and J 2 bases; bases outside gene matches: 5. Germline CDR1 and CDR2: SGHTA and FQGNSA.

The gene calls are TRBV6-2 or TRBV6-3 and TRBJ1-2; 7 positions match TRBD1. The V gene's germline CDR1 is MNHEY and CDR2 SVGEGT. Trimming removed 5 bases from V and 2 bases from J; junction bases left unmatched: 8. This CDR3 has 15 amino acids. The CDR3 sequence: CASSPTRDRNYGYTF. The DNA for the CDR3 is TGTGCCAGCAGTCCCACACGGGACAGAAACTATGGCTACACCTTC.

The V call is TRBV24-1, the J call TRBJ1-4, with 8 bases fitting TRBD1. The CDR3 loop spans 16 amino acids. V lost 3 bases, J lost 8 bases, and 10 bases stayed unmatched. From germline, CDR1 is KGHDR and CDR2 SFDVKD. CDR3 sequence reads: CATSDRDRGGREKLFF. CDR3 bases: TGTGCCACCAGTGATCGCGACAGGGGAGGCCGCGAAAAACTGTTTTTT.

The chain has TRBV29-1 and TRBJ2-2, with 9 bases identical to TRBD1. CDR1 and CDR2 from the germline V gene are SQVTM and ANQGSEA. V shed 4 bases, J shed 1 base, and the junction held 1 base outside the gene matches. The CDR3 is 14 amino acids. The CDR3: CSVGDRENTGELFF. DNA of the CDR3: TGCAGCGTTGGGGACAGGGAGAACACCGGGGAGCTGTTTTTT.

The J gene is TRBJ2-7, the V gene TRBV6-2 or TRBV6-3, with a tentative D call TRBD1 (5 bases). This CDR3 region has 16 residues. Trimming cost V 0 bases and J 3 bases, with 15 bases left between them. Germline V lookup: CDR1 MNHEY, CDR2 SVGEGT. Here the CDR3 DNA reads TGTGCCAGCAGTTACTCGAGAGAGTACCAGGGCTACGAGCAGTACTTC. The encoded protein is CASSYSREYQGYEQYF.

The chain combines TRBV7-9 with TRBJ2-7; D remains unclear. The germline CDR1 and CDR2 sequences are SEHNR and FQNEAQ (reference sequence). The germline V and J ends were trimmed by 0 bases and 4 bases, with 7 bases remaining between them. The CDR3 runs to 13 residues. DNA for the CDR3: TGTGCCAGCAGCTTAGCGTACCAGTACGAGCAGTACTTC. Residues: CASSLAYQYEQYF.

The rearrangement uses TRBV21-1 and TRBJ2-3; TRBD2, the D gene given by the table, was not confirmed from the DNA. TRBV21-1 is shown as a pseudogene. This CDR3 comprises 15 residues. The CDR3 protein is CASRNPGLYTDTQYF. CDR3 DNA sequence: TGTGCCAGCAGGAATCCGGGACTATACACAGATACGCAGTATTTT.